This T cell receptor beta chain stems from a study of cytomegalovirus exposure and HLA in healthy donors. The length of the CDR3 is 14 residues. In germline, CDR1 is MNHNS, CDR2 SASEGT. After removal of 2 bases from V and 4 bases from J, the junction contained 4 bases not matched to a gene. Study-wide points: It was around 160 TCR beta chains that were listed as cytomegalovirus-associated. Sequencing likely caused a cluster of highly shared sequence variants. V- and J-gene trimming in TCR beta was tied to a missense DCLRE1C variant by an analysis performed later. Follow-up analysis found HLA locus-dependent TCR association rates, highest for DRB1 and lowest for HLA-C.

With 60 Vbeta and 13 Jbeta primers, the PCR was carried out. Produced via immunoSEQ multiplex PCR; TCRdb's table is partial and in-frame only. The sample consists of tens of thousands of clones, about 69% of them appearing once. On this clone: Its specificity is not known.

The rearrangement links TRBV6-1 to TRBJ1-1, with 7 bases lining up with TRBD1. The source of this sequence is a woman in her 30s in good health and CMV-seronegative. Sequencing was done on a sample of PBMCs. This CDR3 reads CASSEPGQITEAFF. The CDR3 DNA reads TGTGCCAGCAGTGAACCGGGACAGATCACTGAAGCTTTCTTT.